This TCR beta chain was identified during a study of T-cell memory formation after mild COVID-19. Findings and caveats of the study: The finding that pre-infection memory included some responding clones suggested that cross-reactive memory joined. Nothing confirmed that second-wave clones peaking on day 37 were specific for SARS-CoV-2.

A word on this clonotype: The target antigen is unknown.

V was clipped by 2 bases and J by 5 bases; unmatched bases: 6. CDR3 length: 16 amino acids. Germline V gene data show CDR1 as MNHEY and CDR2 as SVGEGT. TCRdb reanalysed the 5' RACE reads using MiXCR and keeps one entry per CDR3 protein. The table lists around 530,000 distinct CDR3 sequences, about 22% of them singletons, with roughly 8.3% in the top ten. This rearrangement joins TRBV6-2 or TRBV6-3 to TRBJ2-1; 10 nucleotides align to TRBD2. Sample: PBMCs or a T cell subset sorted from them (not recorded which). The receptor's source is an adult woman who had mild COVID-19 (a few samples of this study predate the infection). Cell type and time point are not known. CDR3 coding DNA: TGTGCCAGCAGTTACCCCCGCGGGACTAGCGACAATGAGCAGTTCTTC. Its translation is CASSYPRGTSDNEQFF.